This TCR beta chain was sequenced during a study of cytomegalovirus exposure and HLA in healthy donors. In this sample, this clone turned up once. The CDR3 consists of 18 residues. Trimming cost V 3 bases and J 5 bases, with 23 bases left between them. Germline-derived CDR1 and CDR2 are SGHKS and YYEKEE (reference sequence). Primers included in the PCR were 60 Vbeta and 13 Jbeta primers. Sequencing was performed with immunoSEQ multiplex PCR; in TCRdb, only in-frame clones are kept and a portion is missing. The repertoire holds 130,000 or so clones, with 70% to 80% as singletons. This clonotype was sampled from a woman aged 55-75 years in good health and CMV-seronegative. The chain joins TRBV5-5 to TRBJ2-2; TRBD1 is a possible D gene (6 bases). The sample consisted of PBMCs. The CDR3 DNA follows: TGTGCCAGCAGCTCCCAACTCACCGGGACACGTTCTACCGGGGAGCTGTTTTTT. Translation: CASSSQLTGTRSTGELFF. Complete variable domain (other parts from reference TRBV5-5 and TRBJ2-2): DAGVTQSPTHLIKTRGQQVTLRCSPISGHKSVSWYQQVLGQGPQFIFQYYEKEERGRGNFPDRFSARQFPNYSSELNVNALLLGDSALYLCASSSQLTGTRSTGELFFGEGSRLTVL.